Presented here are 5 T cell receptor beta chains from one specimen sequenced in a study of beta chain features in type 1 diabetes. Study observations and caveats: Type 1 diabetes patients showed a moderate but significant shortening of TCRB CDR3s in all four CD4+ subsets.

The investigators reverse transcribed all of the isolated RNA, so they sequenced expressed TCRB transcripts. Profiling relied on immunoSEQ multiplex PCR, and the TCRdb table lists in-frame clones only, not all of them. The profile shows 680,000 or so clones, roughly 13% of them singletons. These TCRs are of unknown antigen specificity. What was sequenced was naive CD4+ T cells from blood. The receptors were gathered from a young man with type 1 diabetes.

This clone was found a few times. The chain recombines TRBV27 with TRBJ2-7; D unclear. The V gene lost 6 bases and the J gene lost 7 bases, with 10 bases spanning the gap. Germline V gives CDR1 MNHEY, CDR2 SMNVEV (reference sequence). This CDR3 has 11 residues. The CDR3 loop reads CASSLAREQYF. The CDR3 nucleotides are TGTGCCAGCAGCTTGGCGAGGGAGCAGTACTTC.

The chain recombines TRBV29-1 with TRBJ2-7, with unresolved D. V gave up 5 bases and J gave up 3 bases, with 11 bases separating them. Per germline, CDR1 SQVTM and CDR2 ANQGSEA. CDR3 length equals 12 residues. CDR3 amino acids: CSVRTEFYEQYF. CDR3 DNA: TGCAGCGTTAGAACAGAATTCTACGAGCAGTACTTC.

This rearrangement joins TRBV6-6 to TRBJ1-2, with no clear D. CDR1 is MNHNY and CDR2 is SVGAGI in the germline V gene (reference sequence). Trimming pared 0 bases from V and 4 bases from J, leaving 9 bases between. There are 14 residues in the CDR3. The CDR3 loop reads CASSYSLGGYGYTF. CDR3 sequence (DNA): TGTGCCAGCAGTTACTCTCTAGGTGGCTATGGCTACACCTTC.

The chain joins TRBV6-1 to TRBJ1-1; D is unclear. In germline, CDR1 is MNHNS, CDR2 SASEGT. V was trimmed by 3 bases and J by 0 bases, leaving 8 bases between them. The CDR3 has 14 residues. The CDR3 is CASSESALNTEAFF. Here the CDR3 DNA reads TGTGCCAGCAGTGAGTCAGCTTTGAACACTGAAGCTTTCTTT.

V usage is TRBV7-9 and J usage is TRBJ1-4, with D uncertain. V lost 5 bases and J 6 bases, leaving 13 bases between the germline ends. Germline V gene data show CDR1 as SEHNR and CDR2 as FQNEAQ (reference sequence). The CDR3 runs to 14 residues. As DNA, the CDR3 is TGTGCCAGCAGCGGATACCCAAACGATGAAAAACTGTTTTTT. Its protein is CASSGYPNDEKLFF. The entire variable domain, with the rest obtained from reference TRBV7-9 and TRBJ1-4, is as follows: DTGVSQNPRHKITKRGQNVTFRCDPISEHNRLYWYRQTLGQGPEFLTYFQNEAQLEKSRLLSDRFSAERPKGSFSTLEIQRTEQGDSAMYLCASSGYPNDEKLFFGSGTQLSVL.